This T cell receptor beta chain was documented in a study of beta chain features in type 1 diabetes. Looking at the study overall: Healthy donors, compared against patients, showed similar age, gender and cell yields. Study-wide findings and caveats: The question left open here concerned HLA type influencing TCRB rearrangement.

Of the isolated RNA, all was reverse transcribed, and so the sequenced material was expressed TCRB transcripts. Method: immunoSEQ multiplex PCR; TCRdb's copy keeps in-frame clones and lacks some. The data show about 930,000 clones, 15% to 20% seen once. About this clone: The antigen is undetermined.

The sequence was obtained from a woman aged 18-29 years in good health. Sequenced input: naive CD4+ T cells from blood.

CDR3: CASSPGLASSYEQYF. The CDR3 nucleotides are TGTGCCAGCAGCCCGGGACTAGCGAGCTCCTACGAGCAGTACTTC. V usage is TRBV7-2 and J usage is TRBJ2-7; 10 bases agree with TRBD2. There are 15 residues in the CDR3. Trimming removed 5 bases from V and 0 bases from J; junction bases left unmatched: 4. CDR1 and CDR2 (germline): SGHTA, FQGNSA.